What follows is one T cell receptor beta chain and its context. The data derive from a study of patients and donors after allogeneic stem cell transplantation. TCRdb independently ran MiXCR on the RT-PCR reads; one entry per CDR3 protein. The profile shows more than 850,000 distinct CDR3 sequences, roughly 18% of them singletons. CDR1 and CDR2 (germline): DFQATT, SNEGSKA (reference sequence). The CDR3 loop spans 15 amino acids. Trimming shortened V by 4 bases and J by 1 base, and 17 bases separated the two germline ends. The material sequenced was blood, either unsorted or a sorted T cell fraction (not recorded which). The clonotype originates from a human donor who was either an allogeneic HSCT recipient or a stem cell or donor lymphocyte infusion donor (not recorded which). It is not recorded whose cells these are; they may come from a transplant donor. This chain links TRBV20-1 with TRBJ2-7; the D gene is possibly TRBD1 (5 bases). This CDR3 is CSAISSSTGSYEQYF. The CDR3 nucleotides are TGCAGTGCTATAAGTTCCTCCACAGGTTCCTACGAGCAGTACTTC.